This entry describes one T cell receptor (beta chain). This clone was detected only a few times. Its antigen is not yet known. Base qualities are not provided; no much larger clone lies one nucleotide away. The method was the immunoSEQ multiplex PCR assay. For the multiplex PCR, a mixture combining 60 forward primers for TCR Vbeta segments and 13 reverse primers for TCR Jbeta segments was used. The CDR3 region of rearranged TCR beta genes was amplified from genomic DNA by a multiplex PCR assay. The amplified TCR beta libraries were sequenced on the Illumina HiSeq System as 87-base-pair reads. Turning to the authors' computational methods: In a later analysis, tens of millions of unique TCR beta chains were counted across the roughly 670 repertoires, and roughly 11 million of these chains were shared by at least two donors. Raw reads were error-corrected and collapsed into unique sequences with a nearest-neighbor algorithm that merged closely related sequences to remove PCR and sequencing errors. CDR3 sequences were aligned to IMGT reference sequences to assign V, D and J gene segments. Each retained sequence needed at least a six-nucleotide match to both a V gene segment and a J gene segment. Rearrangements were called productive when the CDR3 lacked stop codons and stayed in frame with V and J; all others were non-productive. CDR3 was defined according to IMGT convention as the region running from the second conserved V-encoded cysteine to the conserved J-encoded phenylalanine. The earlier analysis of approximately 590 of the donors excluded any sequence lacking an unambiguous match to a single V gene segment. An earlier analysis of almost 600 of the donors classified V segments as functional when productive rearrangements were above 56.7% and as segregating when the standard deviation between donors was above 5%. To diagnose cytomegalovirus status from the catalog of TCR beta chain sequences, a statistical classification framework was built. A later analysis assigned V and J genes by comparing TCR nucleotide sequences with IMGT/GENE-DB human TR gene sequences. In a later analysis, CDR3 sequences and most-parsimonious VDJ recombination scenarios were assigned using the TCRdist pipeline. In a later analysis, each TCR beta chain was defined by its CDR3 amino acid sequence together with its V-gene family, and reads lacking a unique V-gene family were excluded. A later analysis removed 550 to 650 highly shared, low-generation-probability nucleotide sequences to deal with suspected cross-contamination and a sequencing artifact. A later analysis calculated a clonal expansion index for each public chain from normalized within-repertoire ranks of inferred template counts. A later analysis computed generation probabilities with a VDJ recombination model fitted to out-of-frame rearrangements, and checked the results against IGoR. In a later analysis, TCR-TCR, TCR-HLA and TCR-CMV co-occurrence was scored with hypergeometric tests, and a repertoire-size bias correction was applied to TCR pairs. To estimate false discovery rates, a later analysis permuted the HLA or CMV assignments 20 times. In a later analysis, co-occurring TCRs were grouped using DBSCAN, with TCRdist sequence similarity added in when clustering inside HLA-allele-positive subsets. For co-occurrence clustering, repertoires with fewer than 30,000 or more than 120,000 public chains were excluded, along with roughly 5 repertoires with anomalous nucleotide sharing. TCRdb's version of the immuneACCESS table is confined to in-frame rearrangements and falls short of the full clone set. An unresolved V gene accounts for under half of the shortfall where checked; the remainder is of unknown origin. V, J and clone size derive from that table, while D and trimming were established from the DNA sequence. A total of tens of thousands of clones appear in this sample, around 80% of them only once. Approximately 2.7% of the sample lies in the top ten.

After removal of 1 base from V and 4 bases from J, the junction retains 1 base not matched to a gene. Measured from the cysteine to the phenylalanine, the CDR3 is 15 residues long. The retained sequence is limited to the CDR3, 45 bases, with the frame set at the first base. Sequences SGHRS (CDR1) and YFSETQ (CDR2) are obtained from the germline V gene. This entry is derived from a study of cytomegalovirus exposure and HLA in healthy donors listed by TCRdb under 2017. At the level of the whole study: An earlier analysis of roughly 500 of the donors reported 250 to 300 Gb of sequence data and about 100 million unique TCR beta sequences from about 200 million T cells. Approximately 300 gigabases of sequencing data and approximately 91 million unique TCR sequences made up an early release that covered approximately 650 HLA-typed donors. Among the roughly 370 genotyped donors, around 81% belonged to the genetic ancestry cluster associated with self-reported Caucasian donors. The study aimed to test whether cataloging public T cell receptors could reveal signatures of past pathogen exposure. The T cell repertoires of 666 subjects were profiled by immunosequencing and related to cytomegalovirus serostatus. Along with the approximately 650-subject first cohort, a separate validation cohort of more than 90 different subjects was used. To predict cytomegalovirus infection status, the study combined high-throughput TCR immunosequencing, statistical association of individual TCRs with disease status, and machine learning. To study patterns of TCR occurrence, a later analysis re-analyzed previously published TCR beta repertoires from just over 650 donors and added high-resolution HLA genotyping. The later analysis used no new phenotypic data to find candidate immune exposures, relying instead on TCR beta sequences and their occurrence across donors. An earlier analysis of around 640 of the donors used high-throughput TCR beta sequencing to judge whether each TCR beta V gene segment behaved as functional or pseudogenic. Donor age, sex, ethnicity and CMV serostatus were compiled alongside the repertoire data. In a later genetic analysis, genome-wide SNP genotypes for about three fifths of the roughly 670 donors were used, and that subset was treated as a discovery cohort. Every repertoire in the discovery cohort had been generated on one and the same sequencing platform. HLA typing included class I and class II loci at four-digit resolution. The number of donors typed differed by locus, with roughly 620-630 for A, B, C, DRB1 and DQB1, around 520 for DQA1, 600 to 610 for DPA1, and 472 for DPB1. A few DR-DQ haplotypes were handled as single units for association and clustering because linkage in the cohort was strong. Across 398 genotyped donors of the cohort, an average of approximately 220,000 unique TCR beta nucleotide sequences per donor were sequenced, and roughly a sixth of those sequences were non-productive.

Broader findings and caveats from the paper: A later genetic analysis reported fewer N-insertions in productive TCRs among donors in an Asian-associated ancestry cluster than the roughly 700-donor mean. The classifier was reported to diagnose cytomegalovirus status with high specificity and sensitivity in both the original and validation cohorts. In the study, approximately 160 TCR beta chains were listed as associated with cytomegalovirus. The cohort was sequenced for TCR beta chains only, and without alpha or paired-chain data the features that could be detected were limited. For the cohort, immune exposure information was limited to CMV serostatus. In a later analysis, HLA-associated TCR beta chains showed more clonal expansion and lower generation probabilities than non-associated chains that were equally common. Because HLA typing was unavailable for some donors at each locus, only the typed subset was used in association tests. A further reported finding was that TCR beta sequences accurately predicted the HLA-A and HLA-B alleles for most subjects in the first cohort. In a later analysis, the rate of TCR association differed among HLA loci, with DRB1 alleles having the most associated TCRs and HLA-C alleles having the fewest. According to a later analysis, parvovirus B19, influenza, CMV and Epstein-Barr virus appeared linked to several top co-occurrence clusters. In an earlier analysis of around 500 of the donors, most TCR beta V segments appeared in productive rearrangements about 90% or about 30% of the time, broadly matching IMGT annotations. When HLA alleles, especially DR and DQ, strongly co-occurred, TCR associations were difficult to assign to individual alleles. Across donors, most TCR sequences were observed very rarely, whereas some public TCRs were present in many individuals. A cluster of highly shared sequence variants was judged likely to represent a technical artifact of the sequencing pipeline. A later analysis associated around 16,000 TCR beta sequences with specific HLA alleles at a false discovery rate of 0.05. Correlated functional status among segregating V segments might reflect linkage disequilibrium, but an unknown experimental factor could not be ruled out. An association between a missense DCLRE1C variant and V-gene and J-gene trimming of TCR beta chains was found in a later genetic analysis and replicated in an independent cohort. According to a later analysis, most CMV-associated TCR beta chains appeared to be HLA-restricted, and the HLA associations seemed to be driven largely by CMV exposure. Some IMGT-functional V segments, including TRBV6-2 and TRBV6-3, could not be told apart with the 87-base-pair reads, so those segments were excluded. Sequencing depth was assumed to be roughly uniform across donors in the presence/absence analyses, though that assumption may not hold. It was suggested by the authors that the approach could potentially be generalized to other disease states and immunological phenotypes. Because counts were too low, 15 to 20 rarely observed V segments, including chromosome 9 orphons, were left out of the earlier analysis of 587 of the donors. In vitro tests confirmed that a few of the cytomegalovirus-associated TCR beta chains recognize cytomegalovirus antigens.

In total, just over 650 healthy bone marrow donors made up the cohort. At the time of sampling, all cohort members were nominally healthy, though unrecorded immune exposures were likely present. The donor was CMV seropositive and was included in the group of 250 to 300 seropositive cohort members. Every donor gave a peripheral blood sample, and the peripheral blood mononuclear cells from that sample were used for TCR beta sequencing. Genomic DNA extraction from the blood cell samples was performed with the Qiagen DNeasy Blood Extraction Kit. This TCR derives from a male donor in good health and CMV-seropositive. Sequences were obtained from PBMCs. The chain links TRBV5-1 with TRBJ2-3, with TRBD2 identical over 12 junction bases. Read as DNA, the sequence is TGCGCCAGCAGCTTGTGGACTAGCGGGGCAGATACGCAGTATTTT. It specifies CASSLWTSGADTQYF. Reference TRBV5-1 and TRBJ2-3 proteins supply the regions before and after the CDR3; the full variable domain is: KAGVTQTPRYLIKTRGQQVTLSCSPISGHRSVSWYQQTPGQGLQFLFEYFSETQRNKGNFPGRFSGRQFSNSRSEMNVSTLELGDSALYLCASSLWTSGADTQYFGPGTRLTVL.